A selection of T cell receptor beta chains follows, all from one sample in a study of shared clonotypes between healthy human individuals. This table comes from immunoSEQ multiplex PCR, and its TCRdb copy is limited to in-frame clones, with some not included. The profile covers around 2,000,000 clones, with just under 95% appearing a single time and 0.9% to 1.3% taken by the ten largest. The sample taken for sequencing was naive CD8+ T cells sorted from blood. All receptors derive from a man between 18 and 29 years old in good health. CDR3s include the opening cysteine and the closing phenylalanine or tryptophan. The D gene is left open where the match is weak. The size field is filled for only some rows; it gives once, few, many or a size class.

>TRBJ2-3|TRBV27|.|.|15
TGTGCCAGCAGTTTATCGGGTGGGACCACAGATACGCAGTATTTT
CASSLSGGTTDTQYF
>TRBJ1-2|TRBV10-1|.|.|13
TGCGCCAGCAGTGAATCAGGTTTCTATGGCTACACCTTC
CASSESGFYGYTF
>TRBJ2-5|TRBV6-5|.|.|13
TGTGCCAGCAGTTCTGACTTGCAAGAGACCCAGTACTTC
CASSSDLQETQYF
>TRBJ2-1|TRBV19|.|.|10
TGTGCCACTAGGGCCAATGAGCAGTTCTTC
CATRANEQFF
>TRBJ2-1|TRBV7-8|TRBD2|.|16
TGTGCCAGCAGCTGGGGCGTAGCGGGAGGGAACAATGAGCAGTTCTTC
CASSWGVAGGNNEQFF
>TRBJ1-6|TRBV7-9|TRBD1|.|15
TGTGCCAGCAGCTTAGTCCTCGGCAGGGGGTCACCCCTCCACTTT
CASSLVLGRGSPLHF
>TRBJ2-7|TRBV6-6|.|.|13
TGTGCCAGCAAAGACCCCTACGGTTACGAGCAGTACTTC
CASKDPYGYEQYF
>TRBJ2-7|TRBV5-6|TRBD2|once|15
TGTGCCAGCAGCTTTCCTAGCGGGCTCTCCTACGAGCAGTACTTC
CASSFPSGLSYEQYF
>TRBJ1-2|TRBV7-2|TRBD1|.|16
TGTGCCAGCAGCTTAGTGCCAGGGGGCAGTGGCTATGGCTACACCTTC
CASSLVPGGSGYGYTF
>TRBJ2-7|TRBV9|.|.|14
TGTGCCAGCAGCGTAGCTGAGGACCGCCACGAGCAGTACTTC
CASSVAEDRHEQYF
>TRBJ1-2|TRBV13|.|.|15
TGTGCCAGCAGCCGACTCTCAACAGGGTCCTCTGGCTACACCTTC
CASSRLSTGSSGYTF
>TRBJ2-2|TRBV5-6|.|.|14
TGTGCCAGCAGCCCGACCTTGAACACCGGGGAGCTGTTTTTT
CASSPTLNTGELFF
>TRBJ2-1|TRBV30|TRBD2|.|13
TGTGCCTGGAGTGTAGCGGGAGGAGCTGAGCAGTTCTTC
CAWSVAGGAEQFF
>TRBJ2-7|TRBV27|.|.|13
TGTGCCAGCAGTTTCAGGGCCGGGTACGAGCAGTACTTC
CASSFRAGYEQYF
>TRBJ2-7|TRBV11-2|TRBD1|.|15
TGTGCCAGCAGCTTACTACGGGACAGCTCCTACGAGCAGTACTTC
CASSLLRDSSYEQYF
>TRBJ2-7|TRBV16|TRBD1|.|13
TGTGCCAGCAGCCAGTGGGGACAGACCGAGCAGTACTTC
CASSQWGQTEQYF
>TRBJ2-6|TRBV6-1|.|.|15
TGTGCCAGCAGTCCCAGGGTGGATGGGGCCAACGTCCTGACTTTC
CASSPRVDGANVLTF
>TRBJ2-1|TRBV27|.|.|14
TGTGCCAGCAGTTCGGACGCCTCCTACAATGAGCAGTTCTTC
CASSSDASYNEQFF
>TRBJ2-1|TRBV5-4|TRBD1|.|16
TGTGCCAGCAGCGTTGACGGAGGGACAGGGGTCGATGAGCAGTTCTTC
CASSVDGGTGVDEQFF
>TRBJ2-1|TRBV29-1|TRBD2|.|14
TGCAGCGTCAACGAGCGGGAGTCAGTGGGGGAAATGTTCTTC
CSVNERESVGEMFF
>TRBJ1-1|TRBV6-1|.|.|14
TGTGCCAGCAGTCAGGGGATTTGGGACACTGAAGCTTTCTTT
CASSQGIWDTEAFF
>TRBJ1-1|TRBV7-2|.|.|16
TGTGCCAGCAGCTTAGTTCCAGGGGCTGAGGACACTGAAGCTTTCTTT
CASSLVPGAEDTEAFF
>TRBJ1-5|TRBV30|.|.|12
TGTGCCTGGAGTGCCGAGGGGCAGCCCCAGCATTTT
CAWSAEGQPQHF
>TRBJ2-5|TRBV11-2|TRBD2|.|15
TGTGCCAGCAGCAGGACTAGCGGGATCCAAGAGACCCAGTACTTC
CASSRTSGIQETQYF
>TRBJ2-2|TRBV27|.|.|12
TGTGCCAGCAGCCTTCAGGCCGGGGAGCTGTTTTTT
CASSLQAGELFF
>TRBJ2-1|TRBV5-6|.|.|15
TGTGCCAGCAACCCCCACGGCGGACCCCTGGATGAGCAGTTCTTC
CASNPHGGPLDEQFF
>TRBJ2-7|TRBV21-1|.|once|14
TGTGCCAGCAGCAATGAGCGGAGCTCCTACGAGCAGTACTTC
CASSNERSSYEQYF
>TRBJ2-1|TRBV7-9|.|.|12
TGTGCCAGCAGCACGGAGTTGGAGGAGCAGTTCTTC
CASSTELEEQFF
>TRBJ2-1|TRBV5-1|TRBD2|.|13
TGCGCCAGCAGCCCGGGGGGTTCGAATGAGCAGTTCTTC
CASSPGGSNEQFF
>TRBJ2-7|TRBV13|.|.|14
TGTGCCAGCAGCTTTCGGGGGTTACCCTACGAGCAGTACTTC
CASSFRGLPYEQYF
>TRBJ2-3|TRBV28|.|.|13
TGTGCCAGCAGTTTCAGGGTTACAGATACGCAGTATTTT
CASSFRVTDTQYF
>TRBJ2-5|TRBV30|.|.|13
TGTGCCTGGAGTGTAGATAGGGGAGAGACCCAGTACTTC
CAWSVDRGETQYF
>TRBJ1-3|TRBV5-1|.|.|15
TGCGCCAGCAGCTTGGAGGGGAGTTCTGGAAACACCATATATTTT
CASSLEGSSGNTIYF
>TRBJ1-1|TRBV6-5|.|.|15
TGTGCCAGCAGTTACACGGCTCTGGGAGACACTGAAGCTTTCTTT
CASSYTALGDTEAFF
>TRBJ2-1|TRBV4-1|.|.|15
TGCGCCAGCAGCCAAGATGGAGGATTGTACAATGAGCAGTTCTTC
CASSQDGGLYNEQFF
>TRBJ1-1|TRBV28|.|once|12
TGTGCCAGCGGCGGGGGGGAGTTTGAAGCTTTCTTT
CASGGGEFEAFF
>TRBJ1-1|TRBV7-9|.|.|14
TGTGCCAGCAGCTTAGTACAGGGTGGGACTGAAGCTTTCTTT
CASSLVQGGTEAFF
>TRBJ1-5|TRBV27|TRBD1|.|17
TGTGCCAGCAGTTTAATCCTGGACAGGGGAGGCAATCAGCCCCAGCATTTT
CASSLILDRGGNQPQHF
>TRBJ2-7|TRBV13|.|.|14
TGTGCCAGCAGCTTTCCTAGCGAGACCTACGAGCAGTACTTC
CASSFPSETYEQYF
>TRBJ2-3|TRBV7-2|.|.|16
TGTGCCAGCAGCCTCCTGGTTACTAGTGGGACAGATACGCAGTATTTT
CASSLLVTSGTDTQYF
>TRBJ1-1|TRBV7-2|.|.|12
TGTGCCAGCAGCCCGGTCCAGGGTGAAGCTTTCTTT
CASSPVQGEAFF
>TRBJ2-3|TRBV27|TRBD2|.|16
TGTGCCAGCAGCTCCACTAGCGGGGGGTGGGGAGATACGCAGTATTTT
CASSSTSGGWGDTQYF
>TRBJ2-7|TRBV9|.|.|16
TGTGCCAGCAGCGTAGGGCTCCCCGGGCTACACGGCGAGCAGTACTTC
CASSVGLPGLHGEQYF
>TRBJ2-4|TRBV4-1|.|.|15
TGCGCCAGCAGCCAGCCTTCGGGCCCAGGGGACATTCAGTACTTC
CASSQPSGPGDIQYF
>TRBJ2-2|TRBV29-1|TRBD1|.|17
TGCAGCGTTGAAGTTAGGGACAGGGCTCTTTGGTCCGGGGAGCTGTTTTTT
CSVEVRDRALWSGELFF
>TRBJ1-1|TRBV11-2|.|once|12
TGTGCCAGCAGCTATGGGAGCACTGAAGCTTTCTTT
CASSYGSTEAFF
>TRBJ2-7|TRBV4-1|TRBD2|.|15
TGCGCCAGCAGCCAAGCCCTAGCGGGTTCCTACGAGCAGTACTTC
CASSQALAGSYEQYF
>TRBJ2-3|TRBV9|.|.|15
TGTGCCAGCAGCGCCGCGGAACGGCAGGCAGGTACGCAGTATTTT
CASSAAERQAGTQYF
>TRBJ2-6|TRBV7-9|TRBD1|.|14
TGTGCCAGCGACAGGGTCGGCGGGGCCAACGTCCTGACTTTC
CASDRVGGANVLTF
>TRBJ1-2|TRBV6-5|.|.|15
TGTGCCAGCAGTTTTATAGGGGAGGGTAACTATGGCTACACCTTC
CASSFIGEGNYGYTF
>TRBJ2-1|TRBV5-4|.|once|15
TGTGCCAGCAGCGCGACAGTTAGCTCCTACAATGAGCAGTTCTTC
CASSATVSSYNEQFF
>TRBJ2-7|TRBV19|TRBD1|.|15
TGTGCCAGTAGGTTCACCGGGACAGGGACCTACGAGCAGTACTTC
CASRFTGTGTYEQYF
>TRBJ2-7|TRBV4-1|.|.|16
TGCGCCAGCAGCCAAAAGGAGACAGGAACCTCCTACGAGCAGTACTTC
CASSQKETGTSYEQYF
>TRBJ2-1|TRBV6-1|.|.|15
TGTGCCAGCACCGAAGTGCAGGGCCCGCGGAATGAGCAGTTCTTC
CASTEVQGPRNEQFF
>TRBJ1-3|TRBV4-1|TRBD1|.|15
TGCGCCAGCAGCCCGACAGGGGTTCCTGGAAACACCATATATTTT
CASSPTGVPGNTIYF
>TRBJ1-1|TRBV7-9|.|.|13
TGTGCCAGCATAAGGGAAACGAACACTGAAGCTTTCTTT
CASIRETNTEAFF
>TRBJ2-7|TRBV2|TRBD2|once|17
TGTGCCAGCAGTGGTATTAGCGGGGGGGCCGACGGGTACGAGCAGTACTTC
CASSGISGGADGYEQYF
>TRBJ1-5|TRBV4-1|.|.|13
TGCGCCAGCAGTACCCCGAGCGGTCAGCCCCAGCATTTT
CASSTPSGQPQHF
>TRBJ2-5|TRBV7-3|TRBD1|.|16
TGTGCCAGCAGCTTAAAACCGGGACAGGGGCTAGAGACCCAGTACTTC
CASSLKPGQGLETQYF
>TRBJ2-1|TRBV28|.|.|14
TGTGCCAGCAGTTTCTTGCCAGGTTACAATGAGCAGTTCTTC
CASSFLPGYNEQFF